These T cell receptor beta chains were read from a single sample in a study of T cell responses to AZD1222 COVID-19 vaccine. TCRdb keeps only in-frame clones here, not all; method: immunoSEQ multiplex PCR. The top ten clones hold approximately 3.4% of a sample with 120,000 to 150,000 clones, 88% of them seen once. The starting material was peripheral blood, obtained on day 0 of AZD1222 vaccination. Receptor source: an adult in good health. Each CDR3 is given with its conserved first and last residue. Each record gives: CDR3 protein, CDR3 DNA, V gene, clone size, J gene, D gene. A D gene is named only where the DNA matches it firmly. The size field is filled for only some rows; it gives once, few, many or a size class.

CDR3: CASSLAATGSYEQYF; DNA: TGTGCCAGCAGCTTAGCAGCGACAGGGTCCTACGAGCAGTACTTC; V: TRBV7-9; size: NA; J: TRBJ2-7; D: TRBD1
CDR3: CASSDGENQPQHF; DNA: TGTGCCAGCAGTGATGGAGAGAATCAGCCCCAGCATTTT; V: TRBV6-4; size: NA; J: TRBJ1-5; D: NA
CDR3: CASSLIGMNTEAFF; DNA: TGTGCCAGCAGCTTAATAGGTATGAACACTGAAGCTTTCTTT; V: TRBV7-2; size: NA; J: TRBJ1-1; D: NA
CDR3: CASTIQETQYF; DNA: TGTGCCAGCACCATCCAAGAGACCCAGTACTTC; V: TRBV2; size: NA; J: TRBJ2-5; D: NA
CDR3: CASSLTSGGTGELFF; DNA: TGTGCCAGCAGCCTGACTAGCGGAGGGACCGGGGAGCTGTTTTTT; V: TRBV6-2/TRBV6-3; size: NA; J: TRBJ2-2; D: TRBD2
CDR3: CASSGNREGYGYTF; DNA: TGTGCCAGCAGCGGAAACAGGGAGGGCTATGGCTACACCTTC; V: TRBV7-2; size: NA; J: TRBJ1-2; D: NA
CDR3: CAWDATGVGNTIYF; DNA: TGTGCCTGGGACGCTACAGGGGTAGGAAACACCATATATTTT; V: TRBV30; size: few; J: TRBJ1-3; D: TRBD1
CDR3: CAISETNDRPVGYF; DNA: TGTGCCATCAGTGAGACAAATGACAGGCCGGTTGGGTACTTC; V: TRBV10-3; size: NA; J: TRBJ2-7; D: NA
CDR3: CASSQGSNEQFF; DNA: TGCGCCAGCAGTCAGGGGAGCAATGAGCAGTTCTTC; V: TRBV23-1; size: NA; J: TRBJ2-1; D: NA
CDR3: CASSIDGSSYNEQFF; DNA: TGTGCCAGTAGTATTGACGGTAGCTCCTACAATGAGCAGTTCTTC; V: TRBV19; size: NA; J: TRBJ2-1; D: NA
CDR3: CASSQFAGGEVGYTF; DNA: TGTGCCAGCAGCCAATTCGCCGGGGGTGAGGTTGGCTACACCTTC; V: TRBV16; size: once; J: TRBJ1-2; D: NA
CDR3: CASSLKAGVSYNEQFF; DNA: TGTGCCAGTAGCTTGAAAGCGGGCGTCTCCTACAATGAGCAGTTCTTC; V: TRBV19; size: NA; J: TRBJ2-1; D: NA
CDR3: CASSQASGESVYGYTF; DNA: TGCGCCAGCAGCCAAGCGTCAGGGGAGTCAGTCTATGGCTACACCTTC; V: TRBV4-3; size: NA; J: TRBJ1-2; D: NA
CDR3: CATLFPQLNTGELFF; DNA: TGTGCCACCCTCTTTCCGCAGCTAAACACCGGGGAGCTGTTTTTT; V: TRBV28; size: medium-sized; J: TRBJ2-2; D: NA
CDR3: CASRYRGGAGTNEQFF; DNA: TGTGCCAGCAGATACCGAGGCGGCGCGGGGACCAATGAGCAGTTCTTC; V: TRBV7-3; size: once; J: TRBJ2-1; D: NA
CDR3: CASTRNHEQFF; DNA: TGTGCCAGCACCCGGAACCATGAGCAGTTCTTC; V: TRBV5-6; size: NA; J: TRBJ2-1; D: NA
CDR3: CAIRRTGDNEQFF; DNA: TGTGCCATCAGGCGGACAGGGGACAATGAGCAGTTCTTC; V: TRBV10-3; size: NA; J: TRBJ2-1; D: TRBD1
CDR3: CASTYRQICSYNSPLHF; DNA: TGTGCCAGCACTTATAGACAGATTTGCTCCTATAATTCACCCCTCCACTTT; V: TRBV6-4; size: NA; J: TRBJ1-6; D: NA
CDR3: CASSRLDEQFF; DNA: TGTGCCAGCAGTCGACTAGACGAGCAGTTCTTC; V: TRBV6-2/TRBV6-3; size: NA; J: TRBJ2-1; D: NA
CDR3: CSVAWGQSYNEQFF; DNA: TGCAGCGTTGCTTGGGGGCAGTCCTACAATGAGCAGTTCTTC; V: TRBV29-1; size: NA; J: TRBJ2-1; D: NA
CDR3: CASSSAQNTGELFF; DNA: TGTGCCAGCAGTTCCGCACAGAACACCGGGGAGCTGTTTTTT; V: TRBV27; size: NA; J: TRBJ2-2; D: NA
CDR3: CASSQKGLPYEQYF; DNA: TGCGCCAGCAGCCAAAAGGGACTACCCTACGAGCAGTACTTC; V: TRBV4-1; size: NA; J: TRBJ2-7; D: TRBD2
CDR3: CASSISSRGTEAFF; DNA: TGTGCCAGTAGTATCTCGAGCCGAGGCACTGAAGCTTTCTTT; V: TRBV19; size: few; J: TRBJ1-1; D: NA
CDR3: CASSAGLAGVGEQYF; DNA: TGTGCCAGCAGCGCGGGTCTAGCGGGAGTTGGGGAGCAGTACTTC; V: TRBV9; size: NA; J: TRBJ2-7; D: TRBD2
CDR3: CASSLVGRPNTEAFF; DNA: TGTGCCAGCAGCCTGGTGGGGAGACCTAACACTGAAGCTTTCTTT; V: TRBV3-1/TRBV3-2; size: NA; J: TRBJ1-1; D: NA
CDR3: CASSLGHFANTGELFF; DNA: TGCGCCAGCAGCTTGGGCCACTTCGCGAACACCGGGGAGCTGTTTTTT; V: TRBV5-1; size: NA; J: TRBJ2-2; D: NA
CDR3: CASSQGTAERYEQYF; DNA: TGTGCCAGCAGCCAAGGGACGGCGGAAAGGTACGAGCAGTACTTC; V: TRBV3-1/TRBV3-2; size: NA; J: TRBJ2-7; D: NA
CDR3: CASSSLRGKYNEQFF; DNA: TGTGCCAGCAGCTCCCTTCGGGGAAAATACAATGAGCAGTTCTTC; V: TRBV7-8; size: NA; J: TRBJ2-1; D: NA
CDR3: CASTLQTGSREQYF; DNA: TGTGCCAGCACGCTCCAAACAGGGTCTCGCGAGCAGTACTTC; V: TRBV18; size: NA; J: TRBJ2-7; D: NA
CDR3: CASSELRVLGEQFF; DNA: TGTGCCAGCAGTGAACTCAGGGTTTTGGGTGAGCAGTTCTTC; V: TRBV2; size: NA; J: TRBJ2-1; D: NA
CDR3: CASSSVRRTASTDTQYF; DNA: TGTGCCAGCAGCTCCGTACGTAGGACGGCCAGCACAGATACGCAGTATTTT; V: TRBV5-5; size: NA; J: TRBJ2-3; D: NA
CDR3: CASSQPGTGYNEQFF; DNA: TGTGCCAGCAGCCAACCCGGGACGGGCTACAATGAGCAGTTCTTC; V: TRBV14; size: once; J: TRBJ2-1; D: NA
CDR3: CASSQDRGPYNEQFF; DNA: TGTGCCAGCAGCCAAGATCGGGGACCCTACAATGAGCAGTTCTTC; V: TRBV3-1/TRBV3-2; size: once; J: TRBJ2-1; D: NA
CDR3: CASSPNQPQHF; DNA: TGTGCCAGCAGCCCTAATCAGCCCCAGCATTTT; V: TRBV28; size: NA; J: TRBJ1-5; D: NA
CDR3: CASSLRGGPRTEAFF; DNA: TGTGCCAGCAGTTTAAGAGGGGGTCCGAGGACTGAAGCTTTCTTT; V: TRBV27; size: NA; J: TRBJ1-1; D: NA
CDR3: CASSGGPGDTQYF; DNA: TGTGCCAGCAGCGGGGGCCCTGGGGATACGCAGTATTTT; V: TRBV5-4; size: NA; J: TRBJ2-3; D: NA
CDR3: CASRHNRGQIYGYTF; DNA: TGCGCCAGCAGGCACAACAGGGGGCAGATCTATGGCTACACCTTC; V: TRBV5-1; size: NA; J: TRBJ1-2; D: TRBD1
CDR3: CASSQDPGSQETQYF; DNA: TGTGCCAGCAGCCAAGATCCGGGGTCACAAGAGACCCAGTACTTC; V: TRBV4-2; size: once; J: TRBJ2-5; D: NA
CDR3: CASSLTPTVPGANVLTF; DNA: TGCGCCAGCAGCTTGACCCCGACAGTCCCTGGGGCCAACGTCCTGACTTTC; V: TRBV5-1; size: NA; J: TRBJ2-6; D: NA
CDR3: CASRFGATNEKLFF; DNA: TGTGCCAGCAGGTTTGGGGCAACTAATGAAAAACTGTTTTTT; V: TRBV5-8; size: NA; J: TRBJ1-4; D: NA
CDR3: CASSLASMGVYEQYF; DNA: TGTGCCAGCAGCTTGGCCAGCATGGGGGTTTACGAGCAGTACTTC; V: TRBV5-5; size: few; J: TRBJ2-7; D: NA
CDR3: CASSQEWTASYNEQFF; DNA: TGCGCCAGCAGCCAAGAATGGACAGCCTCCTACAATGAGCAGTTCTTC; V: TRBV4-1; size: NA; J: TRBJ2-1; D: NA
CDR3: CASTATENTEAFF; DNA: TGTGCCAGCACGGCCACAGAGAACACTGAAGCTTTCTTT; V: TRBV6-5; size: NA; J: TRBJ1-1; D: NA
CDR3: CASTHPPGELFF; DNA: TGTGCCAGCACCCACCCCCCCGGGGAGCTGTTTTTT; V: TRBV12-3/TRBV12-4; size: NA; J: TRBJ2-2; D: NA
CDR3: CATSQGNQPQHF; DNA: TGTGCCACCAGTCAGGGTAATCAGCCCCAGCATTTT; V: TRBV24-1; size: NA; J: TRBJ1-5; D: NA
CDR3: CASSIGLEQGGTAFF; DNA: TGTGCCAGTAGTATAGGATTGGAACAGGGGGGGACCGCTTTCTTT; V: TRBV19; size: once; J: TRBJ1-1; D: TRBD1
CDR3: CASSGRTSGSYNEQFF; DNA: TGTGCCAGCAGCGGACGGACTAGCGGGAGCTACAATGAGCAGTTCTTC; V: TRBV5-4; size: NA; J: TRBJ2-1; D: TRBD2
CDR3: CASSYAPDSSGTDTQYF; DNA: TGTGCCAGCAGTTACGCCCCAGACTCCTCCGGGACAGATACGCAGTATTTT; V: TRBV6-2/TRBV6-3; size: NA; J: TRBJ2-3; D: NA